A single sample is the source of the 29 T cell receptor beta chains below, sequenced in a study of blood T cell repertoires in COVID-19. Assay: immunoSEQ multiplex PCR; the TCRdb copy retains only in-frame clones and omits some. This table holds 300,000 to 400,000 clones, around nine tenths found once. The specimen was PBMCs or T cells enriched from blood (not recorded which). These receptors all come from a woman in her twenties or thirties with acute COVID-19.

The CDR3 loop is CASSLQGGETQYF. The CDR3 bases are TGTGCCAGCAGCTTACAGGGGGGTGAGACCCAGTACTTC. The rearrangement uses TRBV5-4 and TRBJ2-5; 8 nucleotides line up with TRBD1. This CDR3 has 13 residues. Germline CDR1 is SGHNT and CDR2 is YYREEE (reference sequence). J lost 5 bases, V lost 2 bases, and 2 bases had no gene match.

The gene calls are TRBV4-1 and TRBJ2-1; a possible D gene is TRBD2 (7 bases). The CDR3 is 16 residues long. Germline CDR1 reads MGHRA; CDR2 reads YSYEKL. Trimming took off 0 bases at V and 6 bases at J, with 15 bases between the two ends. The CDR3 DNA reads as TGCGCCAGCAGCCAAGATTGGTGGGGGGGGCTCAATGAGCAGTTCTTC. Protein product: CASSQDWWGGLNEQFF.

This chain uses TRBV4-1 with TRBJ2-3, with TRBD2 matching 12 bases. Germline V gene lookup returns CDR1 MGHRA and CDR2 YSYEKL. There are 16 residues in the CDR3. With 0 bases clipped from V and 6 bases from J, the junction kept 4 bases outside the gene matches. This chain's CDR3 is CASSQDPSGGADTQYF. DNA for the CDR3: TGCGCCAGCAGCCAAGATCCTAGCGGGGGGGCGGATACGCAGTATTTT.

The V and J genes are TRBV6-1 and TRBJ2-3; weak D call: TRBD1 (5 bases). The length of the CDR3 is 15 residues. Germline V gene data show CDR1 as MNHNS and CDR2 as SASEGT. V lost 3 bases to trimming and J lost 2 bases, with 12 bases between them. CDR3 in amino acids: CASSEVWGSTDTQYF. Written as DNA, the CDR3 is TGTGCCAGCAGTGAGGTTTGGGGCTCCACAGATACGCAGTATTTT.

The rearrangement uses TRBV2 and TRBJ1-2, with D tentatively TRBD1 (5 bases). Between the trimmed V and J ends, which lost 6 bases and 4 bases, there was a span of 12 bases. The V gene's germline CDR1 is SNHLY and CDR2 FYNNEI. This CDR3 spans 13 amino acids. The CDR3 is CASSAWTTYGYTF. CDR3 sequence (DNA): TGTGCCAGCAGCGCATGGACAACCTATGGCTACACCTTC. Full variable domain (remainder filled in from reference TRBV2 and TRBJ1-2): EPEVTQTPSHQVTQMGQEVILRCVPISNHLYFYWYRQILGQKVEFLVSFYNNEISEKSEIFDDQFSVERPDGSNFTLKIRSTKLEDSAMYFCASSAWTTYGYTFGSGTRLTVV.

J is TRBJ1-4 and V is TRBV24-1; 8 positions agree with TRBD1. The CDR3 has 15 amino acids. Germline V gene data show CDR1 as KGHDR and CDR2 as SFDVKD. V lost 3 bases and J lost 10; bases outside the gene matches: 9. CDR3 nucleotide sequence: TGTGCCACCAGTGATAGACAGGGGTCTAACGGAAAACTGTTTTTT. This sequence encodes CATSDRQGSNGKLFF.

DNA for the CDR3: TGTGCCAGCAGCTTGACAGGGGGTAATGGCTACACCTTC. It yields the protein CASSLTGGNGYTF. The rearrangement joins TRBV7-2 to TRBJ1-2; TRBD1 agrees at 9 bases. This CDR3 comprises 13 residues. CDR1 SGHTA and CDR2 FQGNSA come from the germline V gene. V lost 3 bases, J lost 6 bases, and 2 bases stayed unmatched.

The CDR3: CASRPQGWEQFF. DNA for the CDR3: TGTGCCAGCCGACCACAGGGATGGGAGCAGTTCTTC. The rearrangement links TRBV2 to TRBJ2-1; TRBD1 might be the D (6 bases). Trimming took off 8 bases at V and 10 bases at J, with 15 bases between the two ends. This CDR3 is built from 12 residues. Per germline, CDR1 SNHLY and CDR2 FYNNEI.

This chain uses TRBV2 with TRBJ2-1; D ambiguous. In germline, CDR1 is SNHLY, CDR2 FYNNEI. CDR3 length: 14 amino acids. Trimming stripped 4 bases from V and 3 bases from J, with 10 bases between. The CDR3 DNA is TGTGCCAGCAGTGTATTGGCTAGCTACAATGAGCAGTTCTTC. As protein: CASSVLASYNEQFF. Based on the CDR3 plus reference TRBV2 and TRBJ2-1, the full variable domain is EPEVTQTPSHQVTQMGQEVILRCVPISNHLYFYWYRQILGQKVEFLVSFYNNEISEKSEIFDDQFSVERPDGSNFTLKIRSTKLEDSAMYFCASSVLASYNEQFFGPGTRLTVL.

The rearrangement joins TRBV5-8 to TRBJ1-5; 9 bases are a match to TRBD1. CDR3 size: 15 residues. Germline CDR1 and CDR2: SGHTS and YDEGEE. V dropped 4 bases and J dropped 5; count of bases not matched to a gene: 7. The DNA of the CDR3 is TGTGCCAGCAGCCATGCACAGGGGGCAGATCAGCCCCAGCATTTT. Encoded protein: CASSHAQGADQPQHF.

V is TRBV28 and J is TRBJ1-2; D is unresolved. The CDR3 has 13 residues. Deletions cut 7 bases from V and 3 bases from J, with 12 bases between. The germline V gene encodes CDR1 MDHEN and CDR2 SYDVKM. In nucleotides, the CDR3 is TGTGCCAGCACCCTCTCTTTTGACTATGGCTACACCTTC. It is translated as CASTLSFDYGYTF.

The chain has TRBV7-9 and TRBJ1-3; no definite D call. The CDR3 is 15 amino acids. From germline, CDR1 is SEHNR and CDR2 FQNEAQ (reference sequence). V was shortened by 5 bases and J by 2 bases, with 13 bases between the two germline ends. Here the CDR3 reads CASSLDGSPGNTIYF. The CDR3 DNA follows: TGTGCCAGCAGCCTTGATGGGAGCCCTGGAAACACCATATATTTT.

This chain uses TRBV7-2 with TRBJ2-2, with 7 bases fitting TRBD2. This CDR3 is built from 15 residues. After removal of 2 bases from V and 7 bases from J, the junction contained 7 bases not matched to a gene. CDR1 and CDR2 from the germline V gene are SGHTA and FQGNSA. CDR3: CASSLKAGVIGELFF. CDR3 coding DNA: TGTGCCAGCAGCTTAAAGGCGGGGGTTATCGGGGAGCTGTTTTTT.

The DNA for the CDR3 is TGTGCCAGTAGTTTCGCACAGGGTTATAGCAATCAGCCCCAGCATTTT. Protein sequence: CASSFAQGYSNQPQHF. This chain links TRBV19 with TRBJ1-5; possible D gene TRBD1, 6 bases. Germline V gene lookup returns CDR1 LNHDA and CDR2 SQIVND (reference sequence). Trimming cost V 5 bases and J 0 bases, with 14 bases left between them. This CDR3 is 16 amino acids long.

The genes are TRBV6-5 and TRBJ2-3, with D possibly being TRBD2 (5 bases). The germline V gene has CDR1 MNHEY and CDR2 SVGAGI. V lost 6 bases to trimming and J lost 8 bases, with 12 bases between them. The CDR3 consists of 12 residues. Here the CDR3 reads CASRWTRGTQYF. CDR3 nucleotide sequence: TGTGCCAGCAGGTGGACTCGAGGTACGCAGTATTTT.

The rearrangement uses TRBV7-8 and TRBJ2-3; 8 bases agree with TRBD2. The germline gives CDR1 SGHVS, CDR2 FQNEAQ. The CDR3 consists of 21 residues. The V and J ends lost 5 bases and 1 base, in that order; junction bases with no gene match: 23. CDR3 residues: CASSRPPDLDWARGGTDTQYF. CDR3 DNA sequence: TGTGCCAGCAGCCGACCACCGGATCTGGACTGGGCGCGGGGGGGCACAGATACGCAGTATTTT.

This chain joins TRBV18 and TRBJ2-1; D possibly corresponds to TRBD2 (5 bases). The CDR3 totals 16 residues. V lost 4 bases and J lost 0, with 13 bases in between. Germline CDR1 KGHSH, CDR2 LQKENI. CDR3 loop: CASSQTRRSSYNEQFF. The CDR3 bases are TGTGCCAGCTCACAAACACGGAGGAGCTCCTACAATGAGCAGTTCTTC.

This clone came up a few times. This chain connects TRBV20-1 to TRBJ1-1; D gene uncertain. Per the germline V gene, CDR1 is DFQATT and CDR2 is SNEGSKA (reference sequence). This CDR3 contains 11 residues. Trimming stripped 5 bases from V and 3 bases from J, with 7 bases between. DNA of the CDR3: TGCAGTGCTGCATCGGACACTGAAGCTTTCTTT. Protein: CSAASDTEAFF.

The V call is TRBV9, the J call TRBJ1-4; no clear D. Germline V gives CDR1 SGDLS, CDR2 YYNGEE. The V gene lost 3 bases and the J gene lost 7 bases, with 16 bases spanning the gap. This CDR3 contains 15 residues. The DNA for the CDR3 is TGTGCCAGCAGCGCGGGAGGCGGTGGGGTTGAAAAACTGTTTTTT. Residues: CASSAGGGGVEKLFF.

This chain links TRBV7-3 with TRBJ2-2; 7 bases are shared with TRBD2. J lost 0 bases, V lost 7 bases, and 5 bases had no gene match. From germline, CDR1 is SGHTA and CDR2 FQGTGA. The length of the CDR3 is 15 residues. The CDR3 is CASKRGGTNTGELFF. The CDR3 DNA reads TGTGCCAGCAAGCGGGGAGGAACGAACACCGGGGAGCTGTTTTTT.

CDR3 in DNA: TGTGCCAGCAGCGACAGACAGGGCTTCTATGGCTACACCTTC. It codes for CASSDRQGFYGYTF. This chain connects TRBV5-4 to TRBJ1-2; 7 nucleotides line up with TRBD1. The CDR3 extends over 14 amino acids. Germline V gene sequence: CDR1 SGHNT, CDR2 YYREEE (reference sequence). The V segment lost 4 bases and the J segment 4 bases; nucleotides outside the gene matches: 7. Based on the CDR3 plus reference TRBV5-4 and TRBJ1-2, the full variable domain is ETGVTQSPTHLIKTRGQQVTLRCSSQSGHNTVSWYQQALGQGPQFIFQYYREEENGRGNFPPRFSGLQFPNYSSELNVNALELDDSALYLCASSDRQGFYGYTFGSGTRLTVV.

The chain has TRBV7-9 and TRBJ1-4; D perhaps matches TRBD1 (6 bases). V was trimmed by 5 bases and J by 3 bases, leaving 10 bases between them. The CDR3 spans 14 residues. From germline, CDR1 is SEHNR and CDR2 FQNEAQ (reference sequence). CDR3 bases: TGTGCCAGCAGCCACAGGGAGCCTAATGAAAAACTGTTTTTT. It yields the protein CASSHREPNEKLFF.

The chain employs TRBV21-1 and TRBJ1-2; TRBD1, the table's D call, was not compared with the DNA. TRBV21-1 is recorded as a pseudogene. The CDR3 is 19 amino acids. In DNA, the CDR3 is TGTGCCAGCAGCAAAGCCCACCGGGACAGCGGACAGCGACCCTATGGCTACACCTTC. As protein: CASSKAHRDSGQRPYGYTF.

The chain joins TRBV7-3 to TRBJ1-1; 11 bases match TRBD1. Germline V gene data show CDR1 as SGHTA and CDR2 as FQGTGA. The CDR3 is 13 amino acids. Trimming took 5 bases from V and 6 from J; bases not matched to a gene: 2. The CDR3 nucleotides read TGTGCCAGCAGCCGGGACAGGGGGTCTGAAGCTTTCTTT. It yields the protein CASSRDRGSEAFF.

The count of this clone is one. CDR3 residues: CASRISGGQGGYTF. CDR3 DNA sequence: TGTGCCAGCAGAATCAGTGGGGGACAGGGGGGCTACACCTTC. J is TRBJ1-2 and V is TRBV6-5, with TRBD1 identical over 10 bases. Trimming at V came to 6 bases and at J to 8 bases, leaving 9 bases not matched to a gene. The length of the CDR3 is 14 residues. From germline, CDR1 is MNHEY and CDR2 SVGAGI.

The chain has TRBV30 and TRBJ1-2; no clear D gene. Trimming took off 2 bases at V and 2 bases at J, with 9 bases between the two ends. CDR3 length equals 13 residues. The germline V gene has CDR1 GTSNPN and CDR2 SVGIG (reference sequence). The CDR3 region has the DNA TGTGCCTGGAGTCGGTTAGAGAACTATGGCTACACCTTC. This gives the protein CAWSRLENYGYTF.

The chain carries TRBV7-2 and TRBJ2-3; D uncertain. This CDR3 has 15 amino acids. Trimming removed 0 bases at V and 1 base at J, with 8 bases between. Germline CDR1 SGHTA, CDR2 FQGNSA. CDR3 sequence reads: CASSLASPRTDTQYF. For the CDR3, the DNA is TGTGCCAGCAGCTTAGCCTCCCCCCGCACAGATACGCAGTATTTT.

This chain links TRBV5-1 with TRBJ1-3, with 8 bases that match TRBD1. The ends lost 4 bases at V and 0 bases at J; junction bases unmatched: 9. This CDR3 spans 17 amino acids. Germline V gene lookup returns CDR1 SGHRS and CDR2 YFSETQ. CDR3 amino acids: CASSVGTGSSSGNTIYF. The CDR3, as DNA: TGCGCCAGCAGCGTAGGGACAGGCTCGAGCTCTGGAAACACCATATATTTT.

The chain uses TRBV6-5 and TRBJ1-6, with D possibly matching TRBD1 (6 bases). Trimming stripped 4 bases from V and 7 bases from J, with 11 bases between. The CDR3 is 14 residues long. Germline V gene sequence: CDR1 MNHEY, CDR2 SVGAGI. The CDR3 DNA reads TGTGCCAGCAGTTGGGGACAACTAAATTCACCCCTCCACTTT. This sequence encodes CASSWGQLNSPLHF.